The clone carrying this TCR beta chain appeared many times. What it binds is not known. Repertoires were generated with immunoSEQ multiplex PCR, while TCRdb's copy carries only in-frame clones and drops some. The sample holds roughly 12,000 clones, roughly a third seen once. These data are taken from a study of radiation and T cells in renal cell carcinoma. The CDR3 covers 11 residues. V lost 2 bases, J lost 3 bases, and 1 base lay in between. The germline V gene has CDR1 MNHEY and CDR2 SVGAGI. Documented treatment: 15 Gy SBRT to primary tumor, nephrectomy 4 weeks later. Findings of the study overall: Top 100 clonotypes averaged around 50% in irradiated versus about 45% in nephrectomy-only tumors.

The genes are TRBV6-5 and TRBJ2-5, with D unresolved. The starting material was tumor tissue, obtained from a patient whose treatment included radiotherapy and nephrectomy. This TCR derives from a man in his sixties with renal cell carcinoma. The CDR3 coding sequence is TGTGCCAGCAGTTACGAAGAGACCCAGTACTTC. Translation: CASSYEETQYF.